Presented here are 20 T cell receptor beta chains from one specimen sequenced in a study of cytotoxic CD8 clonotypes in ibrutinib-treated CLL. The repertoire was sequenced with immunoSEQ multiplex PCR; TCRdb's copy has only in-frame clones and lacks some. The sample consists of more than 85,000 clones, 60% to 80% of them appearing once. This material consisted of PBMCs, taken after 24 months of ibrutinib treatment. The receptors stem from a human donor with chronic lymphocytic leukemia.

This clone was observed a single time. V and J are TRBV7-9 and TRBJ2-2; 7 bases map to TRBD2. The germline V gene has CDR1 SEHNR and CDR2 FQNEAQ (reference sequence). The J segment lost 3 bases and the V segment lost 7 bases, leaving 8 bases of the junction unmatched. The CDR3 has 15 residues. In nucleotides, the CDR3 is TGTGCCAGCACGTCTGGCGGGAGAGACACCGGGGAGCTGTTTTTT. Protein: CASTSGGRDTGELFF.

J is TRBJ2-1 and V is TRBV28, with D maybe TRBD1 (6 bases). V was clipped by 7 bases and J by 1 base, with 14 bases between them. The CDR3 consists of 15 residues. Germline assignment: CDR1 MDHEN and CDR2 SYDVKM. The CDR3 DNA reads TGTGCCAGCAAAAAATACAGGGATTCCTACAATGAGCAGTTCTTC. Translation gives CASKKYRDSYNEQFF.

The chain carries TRBV7-3 and TRBJ2-4; the match to TRBD2 covers 7 bases. Germline-derived CDR1 and CDR2 are SGHTA and FQGTGA. V was pared by 0 bases and J by 6 bases, with 14 bases of the junction left unmatched. The CDR3 extends over 18 amino acids. CDR3 residues: CASSLTALGSTGGNIQYF. In DNA, the CDR3 is TGTGCCAGCAGCTTAACGGCCCTAGGATCCACGGGGGGAAACATTCAGTACTTC.

The chain is built from TRBV30 and TRBJ1-3, with 7 bases identical to TRBD1. The CDR3 is 16 amino acids. CDR1 is GTSNPN and CDR2 is SVGIG in the germline V gene (reference sequence). V gave up 2 bases and J gave up 7 bases; unmatched junction bases: 14. The CDR3 coding sequence is TGTGCCTGGAGTACGACGGGACAGCCTGTCTCGAACACCATATATTTT. It codes for CAWSTTGQPVSNTIYF.

V usage is TRBV28 and J usage is TRBJ2-7; D may be TRBD2 (6 bases). The CDR3 extends over 15 amino acids. The V gene lost 4 bases and the J gene lost 3 bases, with 16 bases spanning the gap. Germline V lookup: CDR1 MDHEN, CDR2 SYDVKM. In DNA form, the CDR3 reads TGTGCCAGCAGTTCCTCCGGGACGGACTACTACGAGCAGTACTTC. Amino acid sequence: CASSSSGTDYYEQYF.

The chain recombines TRBV19 with TRBJ1-5; D unclear. Germline loops: CDR1 LNHDA, CDR2 SQIVND (reference sequence). V gave up 0 bases and J gave up 7 bases, with 10 bases separating them. The CDR3 has 14 residues. Here the CDR3 DNA reads TGTGCCAGTAGTATAGACGGGTTTGGCCAGCCCCAGCATTTT. It yields the protein CASSIDGFGQPQHF.

CDR3 sequence (DNA): TGTGCTAGTGGTTCCGGGAACACTGAAGCTTTCTTT. It is translated as CASGSGNTEAFF. The chain links TRBV12-5 to TRBJ1-1; no clear D. Trimming cost V 4 bases and J 1 base, with 4 bases left between them. Germline CDR1 reads LGHNT; CDR2 reads FRNRAP. The CDR3 is made up of 12 amino acids.

This sequence joins TRBV30 and TRBJ1-2, with D perhaps matching TRBD1 (6 bases). Trimming removed 4 bases at V and 4 bases at J, with 10 bases between. The CDR3 extends over 12 amino acids. The germline V gene encodes CDR1 GTSNPN and CDR2 SVGIG (reference sequence). This CDR3 reads CAWTSGAYGYTF. DNA of the CDR3: TGTGCCTGGACTTCAGGGGCCTATGGCTACACCTTC.

This clone was counted once. The V gene is TRBV5-1, the J gene TRBJ1-2, with 9 bases fitting TRBD1. J was trimmed by 0 bases and V by 6 bases; bases with no gene match: 3. From germline, CDR1 is SGHRS and CDR2 YFSETQ. The CDR3 consists of 14 residues. The CDR3 loop is CASTRDRANYGYTF. In DNA, the CDR3 is TGCGCCAGCACCCGGGACAGGGCTAACTATGGCTACACCTTC.

This rearrangement joins TRBV30 to TRBJ1-3, with no clear D. Deletions cut 4 bases from V and 3 bases from J, with 7 bases between. The length of the CDR3 is 12 residues. Per germline, CDR1 GTSNPN and CDR2 SVGIG (reference sequence). CDR3 residues: CAWKKGGNTIYF. The CDR3 region has the DNA TGTGCCTGGAAGAAAGGTGGAAACACCATATATTTT.

The V call is TRBV9, the J call TRBJ2-1; 12 bases are shared with TRBD2. The ends lost 0 bases at V and 0 bases at J; junction bases unmatched: 10. Looked up from germline, CDR1 is SGDLS and CDR2 is YYNGEE. The CDR3 loop spans 20 amino acids. CDR3 protein: CASSVAFSSGGALSYNEQFF. CDR3 DNA sequence: TGTGCCAGCAGCGTAGCTTTTTCTAGCGGGGGGGCCCTCTCCTACAATGAGCAGTTCTTC.

The V and J genes are TRBV19 and TRBJ2-1; 9 nucleotides line up with TRBD2. The J segment lost 7 bases and the V segment lost 4 bases, leaving 5 bases of the junction unmatched. The CDR3 is 14 residues long. The germline gives CDR1 LNHDA, CDR2 SQIVND (reference sequence). CDR3 nucleotide sequence: TGTGCCAGTAGTACGCTAGCGGGACTTAATGAGCAGTTCTTC. Protein product: CASSTLAGLNEQFF.

The chain has TRBV14 and TRBJ2-5, with 7 bases fitting TRBD2. Germline trimming cut 4 bases from V and 2 bases from J; bases unmatched to any gene: 7. There are 15 residues in the CDR3. Germline CDR1 is SGHDN and CDR2 is FVKESK. CDR3 region: CASSPRLALQETQYF. CDR3 in DNA: TGTGCCAGCAGCCCTCGACTAGCCTTACAAGAGACCCAGTACTTC. The variable domain in full, with the rest retrieved from reference TRBV14 and TRBJ2-5, is EAGVTQFPSHSVIEKGQTVTLRCDPISGHDNLYWYRRVMGKEIKFLLHFVKESKQDESGMPNNRFLAERTGGTYSTLKVQPAELEDSGVYFCASSPRLALQETQYFGPGTRLLVL.

This clone appeared a single time. The chain couples TRBV5-8 to TRBJ2-1, with TRBD2 matching 9 bases. This CDR3 spans 15 amino acids. V lost 2 bases, J lost 9 bases, and 9 bases stayed unmatched. CDR1 and CDR2 from the germline V gene are SGHTS and YDEGEE. Here the CDR3 reads CASSFRGGRAPEQFF. As DNA, the CDR3 is TGTGCCAGCAGCTTTCGGGGCGGGAGGGCCCCTGAGCAGTTCTTC. The complete variable domain, with remaining parts taken from reference TRBV5-8 and TRBJ2-1, reads EAGVTQSPTHLIKTRGQQATLRCSPISGHTSVYWYQQALGLGLQFLLWYDEGEERNRGNFPPRFSGRQFPNYSSELNVNALELEDSALYLCASSFRGGRAPEQFFGPGTRLTVL.

V and J are TRBV28 and TRBJ1-1, with unresolved D. Trimming shortened V by 5 bases and J by 4 bases, and 8 bases separated the two germline ends. The CDR3 extends over 12 amino acids. CDR1 is MDHEN, CDR2 SYDVKM, per germline. CDR3 sequence: CASSTRTTEAFF. In nucleotides, the CDR3 is TGTGCCAGCAGTACCCGAACCACTGAAGCTTTCTTT. The full variable domain, with the rest looked up from reference TRBV28 and TRBJ1-1, is DVKVTQSSRYLVKRTGEKVFLECVQDMDHENMFWYRQDPGLGLRLIYFSYDVKMKEKGDIPEGYSVSREKKERFSLILESASTNQTSMYLCASSTRTTEAFFGQGTRLTVV.

The CDR3 region is CASSPKETQYF. The CDR3 DNA reads TGTGCCAGCTCACCAAAAGAGACCCAGTACTTC. The chain uses TRBV18 and TRBJ2-5; D unclear. Germline values: CDR1 KGHSH, CDR2 LQKENI. The CDR3 totals 11 residues. The V gene lost 2 bases and the J gene lost 3 bases, with 1 base spanning the gap.

This clone has only one observation. The CDR3 here is CASNPHLRRGRLSEQFF. CDR3 nucleotides: TGTGCCAGCAACCCCCACTTAAGGCGGGGACGCTTAAGTGAGCAGTTCTTC. V usage is TRBV28 and J usage is TRBJ2-1; perhaps TRBD2 as D (6 bases). CDR1 and CDR2 from the germline V gene are MDHEN and SYDVKM. Trimming removed 7 bases from V and 9 bases from J, with 28 bases in between. CDR3 length equals 17 residues.

CDR3 residues: CASSRPGATGTYEQYF. CDR3 DNA sequence: TGTGCCAGCAGCCGACCCGGGGCTACCGGAACCTACGAGCAGTACTTC. The V call is TRBV6-6, the J call TRBJ2-7; D might be TRBD1 or TRBD2, each matching 5 bases. Trimming left V 6 bases short and J 2 bases short, with 20 bases between. The V gene's germline CDR1 is MNHNY and CDR2 SVGAGI (reference sequence). The CDR3 length is 16 residues.

This clone turned up a few times. This chain joins TRBV7-3 and TRBJ2-2, with 11 bases that match TRBD2. Germline V gene lookup returns CDR1 SGHTA and CDR2 FQGTGA. The CDR3 spans 16 residues. V shed 5 bases, J shed 0 bases, and the junction held 2 bases outside the gene matches. DNA of the CDR3: TGTGCCAGCAGCAGGGGACTAGCGGCGAACACCGGGGAGCTGTTTTTT. It specifies CASSRGLAANTGELFF. The variable domain in full, completed from reference TRBV7-3 and TRBJ2-2, reads GAGVSQTPSNKVTEKGKYVELRCDPISGHTALYWYRQSLGQGPEFLIYFQGTGAADDSGLPNDRFFAVRPEGSVSTLKIQRTERGDSAVYLCASSRGLAANTGELFFGEGSRLTVL.

The gene calls are TRBV30 and TRBJ1-1; TRBD1 might be the D (6 bases). The germline V gene has CDR1 GTSNPN and CDR2 SVGIG (reference sequence). V gave up 0 bases and J gave up 6 bases, with 14 bases separating them. The CDR3 spans 14 residues. CDR3 bases: TGTGCCTGGAGTGTACTTGGGGGCTTGTCTGAAGCTTTCTTT. This codes for CAWSVLGGLSEAFF.